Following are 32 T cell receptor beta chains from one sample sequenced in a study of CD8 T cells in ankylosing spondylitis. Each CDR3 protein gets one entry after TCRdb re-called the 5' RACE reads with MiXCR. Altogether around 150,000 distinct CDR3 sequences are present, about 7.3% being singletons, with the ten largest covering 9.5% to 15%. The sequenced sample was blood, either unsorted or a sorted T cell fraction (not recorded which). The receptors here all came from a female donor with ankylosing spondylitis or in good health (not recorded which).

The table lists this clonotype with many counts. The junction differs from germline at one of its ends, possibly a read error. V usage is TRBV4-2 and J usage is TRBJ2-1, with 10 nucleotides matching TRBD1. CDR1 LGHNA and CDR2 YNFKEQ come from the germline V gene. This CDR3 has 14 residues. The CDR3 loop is CASSQFTTGGEKKF. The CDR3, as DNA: TGTGCCAGCAGCCAATTTACGACAGGGGGCGAGAAGAAATTC.

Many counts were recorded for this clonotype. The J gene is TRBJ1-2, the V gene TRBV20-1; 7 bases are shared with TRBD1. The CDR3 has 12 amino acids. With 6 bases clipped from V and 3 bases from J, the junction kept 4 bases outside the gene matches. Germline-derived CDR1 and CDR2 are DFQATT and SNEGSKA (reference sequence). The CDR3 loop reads CSASTGDYGYTF. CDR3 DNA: TGCAGTGCCAGTACAGGGGACTATGGCTACACCTTC.

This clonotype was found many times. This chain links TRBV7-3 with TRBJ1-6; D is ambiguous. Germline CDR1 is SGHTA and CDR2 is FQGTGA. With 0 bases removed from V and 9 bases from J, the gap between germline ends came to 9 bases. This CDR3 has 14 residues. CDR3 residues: CASSLTGVGSPLHF. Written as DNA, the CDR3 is TGTGCCAGCAGCTTAACCGGGGTCGGTTCACCCCTCCACTTT. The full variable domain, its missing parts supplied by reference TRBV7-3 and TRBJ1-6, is GAGVSQTPSNKVTEKGKYVELRCDPISGHTALYWYRQSLGQGPEFLIYFQGTGAADDSGLPNDRFFAVRPEGSVSTLKIQRTERGDSAVYLCASSLTGVGSPLHFGNGTRLTVT.

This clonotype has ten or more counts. The CDR3 spells CASSLGLGGHNEQFF. DNA of the CDR3: TGTGCCAGCAGCTTGGGACTAGGGGGGCACAATGAGCAGTTCTTC. The chain links TRBV5-6 to TRBJ2-1, with D perhaps assigned TRBD1 or TRBD2 (6 bases each). Trimming took off 0 bases at V and 5 bases at J, with 12 bases between the two ends. The CDR3 loop spans 15 amino acids. Germline-derived CDR1 and CDR2 are SGHDT and YYEEEE.

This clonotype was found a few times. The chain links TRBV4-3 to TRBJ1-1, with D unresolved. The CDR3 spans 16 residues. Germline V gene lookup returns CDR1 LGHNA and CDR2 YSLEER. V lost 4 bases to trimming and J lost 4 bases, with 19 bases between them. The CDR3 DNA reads TGCGCCAGCAGCCGCCACCTAACGCCGGACGGCACTGAAGCTTTCTTT. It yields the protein CASSRHLTPDGTEAFF.

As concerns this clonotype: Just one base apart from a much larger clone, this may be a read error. CDR3 bases: TGTGCCAGCAGTTTTGGACAGGGGAACTACGATGAGCAGTTCTTC. This gives the protein CASSFGQGNYDEQFF. The chain recombines TRBV6-2 or TRBV6-3 with TRBJ2-1, with 9 bases matching TRBD1. CDR3 size: 15 residues. The germline V gene has CDR1 MNHEY and CDR2 SVGEGT.

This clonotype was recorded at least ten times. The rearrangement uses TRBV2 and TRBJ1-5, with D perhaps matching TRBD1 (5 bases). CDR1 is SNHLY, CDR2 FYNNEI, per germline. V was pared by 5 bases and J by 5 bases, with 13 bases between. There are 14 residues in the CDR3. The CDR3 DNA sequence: TGTGCCAGCAGTCCCGGGAGCAGGGATCAGCCCCAGCATTTT. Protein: CASSPGSRDQPQHF. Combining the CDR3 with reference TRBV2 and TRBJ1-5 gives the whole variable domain EPEVTQTPSHQVTQMGQEVILRCVPISNHLYFYWYRQILGQKVEFLVSFYNNEISEKSEIFDDQFSVERPDGSNFTLKIRSTKLEDSAMYFCASSPGSRDQPQHFGDGTRLSIL.

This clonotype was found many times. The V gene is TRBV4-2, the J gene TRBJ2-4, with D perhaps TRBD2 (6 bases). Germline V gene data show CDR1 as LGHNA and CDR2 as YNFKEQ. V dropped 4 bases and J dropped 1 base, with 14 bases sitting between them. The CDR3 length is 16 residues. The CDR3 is CASSRGGVTAKNIQYF. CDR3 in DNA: TGTGCCAGCAGCCGAGGAGGGGTGACGGCCAAAAACATTCAGTACTTC.

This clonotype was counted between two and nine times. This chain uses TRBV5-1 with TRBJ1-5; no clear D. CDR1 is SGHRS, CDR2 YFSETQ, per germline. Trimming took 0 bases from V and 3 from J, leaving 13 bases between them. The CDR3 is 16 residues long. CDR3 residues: CASSLGSRGSNQPQHF. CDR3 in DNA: TGCGCCAGCAGCTTGGGGTCCCGGGGTTCCAATCAGCCCCAGCATTTT. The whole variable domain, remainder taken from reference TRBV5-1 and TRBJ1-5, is KAGVTQTPRYLIKTRGQQVTLSCSPISGHRSVSWYQQTPGQGLQFLFEYFSETQRNKGNFPGRFSGRQFSNSRSEMNVSTLELGDSALYLCASSLGSRGSNQPQHFGDGTRLSIL.

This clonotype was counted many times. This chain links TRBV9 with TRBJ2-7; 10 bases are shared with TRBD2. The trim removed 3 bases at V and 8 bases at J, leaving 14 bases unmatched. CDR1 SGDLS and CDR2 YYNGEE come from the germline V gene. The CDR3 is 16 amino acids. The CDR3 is CASSATAGTSVRQQYF. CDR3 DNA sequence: TGTGCCAGCAGCGCCACAGCCGGGACTAGCGTGAGGCAGCAGTACTTC.

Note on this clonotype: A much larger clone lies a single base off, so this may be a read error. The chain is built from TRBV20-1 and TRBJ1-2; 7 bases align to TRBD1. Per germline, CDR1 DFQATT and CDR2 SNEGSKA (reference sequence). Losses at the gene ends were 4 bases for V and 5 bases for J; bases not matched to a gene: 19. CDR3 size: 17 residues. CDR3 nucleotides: TGCAGTGCTACAGATCCAACCCGGGCAGGGGGGATATATGGCTACACCTTC. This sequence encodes CSATDPTRAGGIYGYTF.

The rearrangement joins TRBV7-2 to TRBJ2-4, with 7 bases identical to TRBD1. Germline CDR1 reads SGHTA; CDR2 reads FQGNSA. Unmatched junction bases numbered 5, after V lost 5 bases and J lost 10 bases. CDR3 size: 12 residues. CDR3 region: CASSIQGWIQYF. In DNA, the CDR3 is TGTGCCAGCAGCATACAGGGGTGGATTCAGTACTTC. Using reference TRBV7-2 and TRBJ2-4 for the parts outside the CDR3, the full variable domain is GAGVSQSPSNKVTEKGKDVELRCDPISGHTALYWYRQSLGQGLEFLIYFQGNSAPDKSGLPSDRFSAERTGGSVSTLTIQRTQQEDSAVYLCASSIQGWIQYFGAGTRLSVL.

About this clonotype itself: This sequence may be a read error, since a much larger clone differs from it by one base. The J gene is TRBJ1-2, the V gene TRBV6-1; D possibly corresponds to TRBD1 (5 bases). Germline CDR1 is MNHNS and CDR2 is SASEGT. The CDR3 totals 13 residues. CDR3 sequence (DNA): TGTGTCAGCAGTGAGGGGAGGCTTTTCGGCTACACCTTC. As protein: CVSSEGRLFGYTF.

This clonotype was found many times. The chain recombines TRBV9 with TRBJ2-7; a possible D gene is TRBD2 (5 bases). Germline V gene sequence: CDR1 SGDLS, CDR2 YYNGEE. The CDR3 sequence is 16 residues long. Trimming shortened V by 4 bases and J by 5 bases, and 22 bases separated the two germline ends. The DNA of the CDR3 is TGTGCCAGCAGCCCTTCCGGGAACTCGGGAATGAACGAGCAGTACTTC. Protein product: CASSPSGNSGMNEQYF.

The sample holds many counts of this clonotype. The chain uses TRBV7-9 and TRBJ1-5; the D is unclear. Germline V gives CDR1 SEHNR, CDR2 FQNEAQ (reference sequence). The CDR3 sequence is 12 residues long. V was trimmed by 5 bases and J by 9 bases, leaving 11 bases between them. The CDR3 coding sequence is TGTGCCAGCAGCCCCACCGATGGGCCCCAGCATTTT. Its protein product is CASSPTDGPQHF. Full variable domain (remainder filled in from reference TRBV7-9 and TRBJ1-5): DTGVSQNPRHKITKRGQNVTFRCDPISEHNRLYWYRQTLGQGPEFLTYFQNEAQLEKSRLLSDRFSAERPKGSFSTLEIQRTEQGDSAMYLCASSPTDGPQHFGDGTRLSIL.

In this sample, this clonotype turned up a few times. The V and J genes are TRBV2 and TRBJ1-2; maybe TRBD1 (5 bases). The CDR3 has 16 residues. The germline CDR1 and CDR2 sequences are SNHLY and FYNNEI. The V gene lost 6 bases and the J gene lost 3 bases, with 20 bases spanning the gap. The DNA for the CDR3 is TGTGCCAGCAGGGACGATGCCTGGTGGGGGGACTATGGCTACACCTTC. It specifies CASRDDAWWGDYGYTF. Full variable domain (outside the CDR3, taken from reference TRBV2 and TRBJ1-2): EPEVTQTPSHQVTQMGQEVILRCVPISNHLYFYWYRQILGQKVEFLVSFYNNEISEKSEIFDDQFSVERPDGSNFTLKIRSTKLEDSAMYFCASRDDAWWGDYGYTFGSGTRLTVV.

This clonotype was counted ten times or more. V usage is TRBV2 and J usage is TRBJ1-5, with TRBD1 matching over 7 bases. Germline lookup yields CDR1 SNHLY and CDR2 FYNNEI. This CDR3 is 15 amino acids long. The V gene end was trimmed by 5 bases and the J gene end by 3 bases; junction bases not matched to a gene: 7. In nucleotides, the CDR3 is TGTGCCAGCAGTTTCCGGGACAGCCACAATCAGCCCCAGCATTTT. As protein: CASSFRDSHNQPQHF.

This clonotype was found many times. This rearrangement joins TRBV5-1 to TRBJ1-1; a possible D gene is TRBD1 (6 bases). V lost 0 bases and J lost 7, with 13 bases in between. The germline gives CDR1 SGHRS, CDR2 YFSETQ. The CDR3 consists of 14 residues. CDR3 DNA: TGCGCCAGCAGCTTGGACAGGGCGTCGGGTGAAGCTTTCTTT. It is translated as CASSLDRASGEAFF.

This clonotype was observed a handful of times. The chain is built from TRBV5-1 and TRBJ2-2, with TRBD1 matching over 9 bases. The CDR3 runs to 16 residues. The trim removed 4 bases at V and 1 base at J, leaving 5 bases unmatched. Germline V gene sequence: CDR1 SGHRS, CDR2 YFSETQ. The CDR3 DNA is TGCGCCAGCAGCCCCGGGACAGGGTGGAACACCGGGGAGCTGTTTTTT. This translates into CASSPGTGWNTGELFF.

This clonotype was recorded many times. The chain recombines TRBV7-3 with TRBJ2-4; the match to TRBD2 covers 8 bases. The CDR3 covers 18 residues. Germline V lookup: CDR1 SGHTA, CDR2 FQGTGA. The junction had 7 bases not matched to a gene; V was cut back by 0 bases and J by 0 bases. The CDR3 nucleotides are TGTGCCAGCAGCTTAACCATGACTAGCGATTTAGCCAAAAACATTCAGTACTTC. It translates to CASSLTMTSDLAKNIQYF.

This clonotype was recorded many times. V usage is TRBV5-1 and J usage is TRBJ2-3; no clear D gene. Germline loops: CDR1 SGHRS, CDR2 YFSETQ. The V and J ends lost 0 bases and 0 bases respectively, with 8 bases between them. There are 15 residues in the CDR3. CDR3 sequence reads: CASSLVLGSTDTQYF. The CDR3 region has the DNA TGCGCCAGCAGCTTGGTGTTGGGGAGCACAGATACGCAGTATTTT.

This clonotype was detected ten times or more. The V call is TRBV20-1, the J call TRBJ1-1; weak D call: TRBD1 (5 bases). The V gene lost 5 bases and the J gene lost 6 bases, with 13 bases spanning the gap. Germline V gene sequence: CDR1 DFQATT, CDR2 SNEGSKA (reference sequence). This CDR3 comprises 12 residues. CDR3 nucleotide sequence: TGCAGTGCTGCGGAGGGACTCTCTGAAGCTTTCTTT. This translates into CSAAEGLSEAFF.

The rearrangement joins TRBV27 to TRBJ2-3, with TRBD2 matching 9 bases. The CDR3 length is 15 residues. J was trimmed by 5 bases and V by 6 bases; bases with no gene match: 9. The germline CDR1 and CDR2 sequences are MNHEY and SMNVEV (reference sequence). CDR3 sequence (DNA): TGTGCCAGCAGGCGGGGGCTAGCGGGACAAGATACGCAGTATTTT. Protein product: CASRRGLAGQDTQYF.

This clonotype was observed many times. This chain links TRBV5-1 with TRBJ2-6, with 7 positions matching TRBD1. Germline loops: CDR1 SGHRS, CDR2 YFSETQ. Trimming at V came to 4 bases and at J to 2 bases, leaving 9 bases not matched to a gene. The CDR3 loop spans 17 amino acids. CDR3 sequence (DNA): TGCGCCAGCAGCCCCAAAGTACAGGGGACTGGGGCCAACGTCCTGACTTTC. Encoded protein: CASSPKVQGTGANVLTF. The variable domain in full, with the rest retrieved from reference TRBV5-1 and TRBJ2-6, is KAGVTQTPRYLIKTRGQQVTLSCSPISGHRSVSWYQQTPGQGLQFLFEYFSETQRNKGNFPGRFSGRQFSNSRSEMNVSTLELGDSALYLCASSPKVQGTGANVLTFGAGSRLTVL.

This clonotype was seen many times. In DNA, the CDR3 is TGTGCCAGCTCCGTTGGGGGGAACTATGGCTACACCTTC. It specifies CASSVGGNYGYTF. The chain carries TRBV7-9 and TRBJ1-2; tentatively, D is TRBD1 (5 bases). Germline V gene lookup returns CDR1 SEHNR and CDR2 FQNEAQ (reference sequence). V was shortened by 8 bases and J by 2 bases, with 12 bases between the two germline ends. CDR3 size: 13 residues. Full variable domain (outside the CDR3, taken from reference TRBV7-9 and TRBJ1-2): DTGVSQNPRHKITKRGQNVTFRCDPISEHNRLYWYRQTLGQGPEFLTYFQNEAQLEKSRLLSDRFSAERPKGSFSTLEIQRTEQGDSAMYLCASSVGGNYGYTFGSGTRLTVV.

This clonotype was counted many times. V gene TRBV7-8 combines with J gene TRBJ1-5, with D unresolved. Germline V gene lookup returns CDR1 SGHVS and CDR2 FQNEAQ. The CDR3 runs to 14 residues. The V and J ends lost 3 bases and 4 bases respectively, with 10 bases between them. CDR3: CASSFFDNNQPQHF. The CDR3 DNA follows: TGTGCCAGCAGCTTCTTCGACAATAATCAGCCCCAGCATTTT.

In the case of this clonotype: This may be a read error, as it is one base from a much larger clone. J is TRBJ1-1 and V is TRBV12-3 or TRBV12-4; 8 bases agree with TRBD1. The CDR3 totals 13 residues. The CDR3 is CVSSLRGLVEAFF. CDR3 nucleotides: TGTGTCAGCAGTCTCAGGGGGCTGGTTGAAGCTTTCTTT.

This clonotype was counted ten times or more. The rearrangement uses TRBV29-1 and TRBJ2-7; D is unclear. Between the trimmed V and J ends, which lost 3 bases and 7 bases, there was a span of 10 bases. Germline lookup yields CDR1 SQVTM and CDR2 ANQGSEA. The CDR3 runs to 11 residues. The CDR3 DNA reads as TGCAGCGTTGAGGGAAATAGGGAGCAGTACTTC. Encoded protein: CSVEGNREQYF.

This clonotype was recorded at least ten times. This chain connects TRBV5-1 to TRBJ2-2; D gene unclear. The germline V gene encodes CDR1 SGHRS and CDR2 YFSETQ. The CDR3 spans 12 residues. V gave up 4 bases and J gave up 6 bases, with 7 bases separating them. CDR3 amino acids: CASSPASGELFF. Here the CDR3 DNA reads TGCGCCAGCAGCCCCGCGTCCGGGGAGCTGTTTTTT.

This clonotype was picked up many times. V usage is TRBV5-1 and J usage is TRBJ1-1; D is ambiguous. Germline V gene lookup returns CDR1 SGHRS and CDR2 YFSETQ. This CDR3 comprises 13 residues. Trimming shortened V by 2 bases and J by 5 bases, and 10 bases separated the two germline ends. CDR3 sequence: CASSLGIGTEAFF. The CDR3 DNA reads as TGCGCCAGCAGCTTAGGAATTGGGACTGAAGCTTTCTTT.

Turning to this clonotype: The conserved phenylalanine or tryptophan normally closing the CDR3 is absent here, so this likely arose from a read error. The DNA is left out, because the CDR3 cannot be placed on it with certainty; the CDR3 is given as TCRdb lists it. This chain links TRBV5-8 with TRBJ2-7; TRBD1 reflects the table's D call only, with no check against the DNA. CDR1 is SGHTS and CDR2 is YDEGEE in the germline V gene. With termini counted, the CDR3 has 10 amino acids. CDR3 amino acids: CASGSGHPYC.

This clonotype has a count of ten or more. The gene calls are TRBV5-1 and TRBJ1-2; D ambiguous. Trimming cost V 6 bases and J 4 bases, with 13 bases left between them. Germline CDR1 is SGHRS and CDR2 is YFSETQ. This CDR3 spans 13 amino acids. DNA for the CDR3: TGCGCCAGCAAGGTGGACGATTCCTATGGCTACACCTTC. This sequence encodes CASKVDDSYGYTF.